The clone carrying this TCR beta chain was counted at least ten times. The sample originates from a study of spatial heterogeneity in lung cancer. TCRdb itself ran the 5' RACE reads through MiXCR, one entry per CDR3 protein. The data show tens of thousands of distinct CDR3 sequences, around 7% seen once. Sample time point: sample taken at primary tumor resection. The authors sequenced whole RNA from tumor, nontumor lung or frozen PBMC without sorting. With 7 bases removed from V and 12 bases from J, the gap between germline ends came to 16 bases. The CDR3 contains 13 residues. The V gene's germline CDR1 is SEHNR and CDR2 FQNEAQ (reference sequence).

This clonotype was obtained from a female donor with early-stage non-small cell lung cancer. This chain links TRBV7-9 with TRBJ1-6; tentatively, D is TRBD1 (5 bases). Material: PBMCs, obtained at surgery. CDR3 bases: TGTGCCAGCAACTCCGGGACCTGGCTACCCCTCCACTTT. Translation gives CASNSGTWLPLHF.